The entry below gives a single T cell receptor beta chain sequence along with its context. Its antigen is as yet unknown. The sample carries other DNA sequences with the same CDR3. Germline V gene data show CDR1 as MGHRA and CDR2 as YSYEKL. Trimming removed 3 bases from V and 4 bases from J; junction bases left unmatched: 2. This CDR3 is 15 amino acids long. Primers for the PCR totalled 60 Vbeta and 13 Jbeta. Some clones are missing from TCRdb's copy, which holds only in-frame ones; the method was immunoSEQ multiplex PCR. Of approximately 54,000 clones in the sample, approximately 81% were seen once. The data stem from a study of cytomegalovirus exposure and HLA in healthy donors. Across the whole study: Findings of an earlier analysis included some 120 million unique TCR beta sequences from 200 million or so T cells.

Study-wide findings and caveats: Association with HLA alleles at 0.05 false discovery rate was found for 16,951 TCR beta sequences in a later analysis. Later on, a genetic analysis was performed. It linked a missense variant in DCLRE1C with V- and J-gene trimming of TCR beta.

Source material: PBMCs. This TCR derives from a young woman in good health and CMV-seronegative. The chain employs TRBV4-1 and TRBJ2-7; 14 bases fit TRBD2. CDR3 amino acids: CASSQTSGRAYEQYF. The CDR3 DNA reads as TGCGCCAGCAGCCAGACTAGCGGGAGGGCGTACGAGCAGTACTTC.